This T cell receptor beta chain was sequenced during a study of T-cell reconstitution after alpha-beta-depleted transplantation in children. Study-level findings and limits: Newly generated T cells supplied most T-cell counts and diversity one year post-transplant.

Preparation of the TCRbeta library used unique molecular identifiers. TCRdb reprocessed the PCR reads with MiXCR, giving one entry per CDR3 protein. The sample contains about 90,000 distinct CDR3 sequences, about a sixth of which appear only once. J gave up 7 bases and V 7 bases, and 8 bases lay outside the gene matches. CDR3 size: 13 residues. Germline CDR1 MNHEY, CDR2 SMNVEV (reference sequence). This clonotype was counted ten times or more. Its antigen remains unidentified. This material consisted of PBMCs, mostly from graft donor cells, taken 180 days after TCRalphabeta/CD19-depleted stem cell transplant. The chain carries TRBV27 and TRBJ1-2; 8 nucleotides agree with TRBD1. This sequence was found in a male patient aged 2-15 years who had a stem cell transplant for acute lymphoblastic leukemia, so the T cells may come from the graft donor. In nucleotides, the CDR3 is TGTGCCAGCACTGGACAGGGATGGTTTGGCTACACCTTC. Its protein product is CASTGQGWFGYTF.